Below are 8 T cell receptor beta chains sequenced from a single sample in a study of blood T cell repertoires in COVID-19. TCRdb's copy holds only in-frame clones and misses some; the assay was immunoSEQ multiplex PCR. The data show over 200,000 clones, 75% to 90% seen once. The sequenced sample was PBMCs or T cells enriched from blood (not recorded which). These TCRs come from a man aged 40-50 years who had recovered from COVID-19.

The gene calls are TRBV5-1 and TRBJ2-2; tentative D call: TRBD1 (6 bases). The V gene lost 2 bases and the J gene lost 5 bases, with 13 bases spanning the gap. The CDR3 consists of 15 residues. Per the germline V gene, CDR1 is SGHRS and CDR2 is YFSETQ. The CDR3 nucleotides read TGCGCCAGCAGCTTCAAACAGGGCTTTACCGGGGAGCTGTTTTTT. Encoded protein: CASSFKQGFTGELFF. Together with reference TRBV5-1 and TRBJ2-2, the CDR3 gives the full variable domain: KAGVTQTPRYLIKTRGQQVTLSCSPISGHRSVSWYQQTPGQGLQFLFEYFSETQRNKGNFPGRFSGRQFSNSRSEMNVSTLELGDSALYLCASSFKQGFTGELFFGEGSRLTVL.

This clone is a singleton in its sample. The chain links TRBV18 to TRBJ2-7, with D maybe TRBD2 (5 bases). CDR1 is KGHSH, CDR2 LQKENI, per germline. The CDR3 spans 13 residues. V lost 3 bases to trimming and J lost 2 bases, with 8 bases between them. This CDR3 is CASSPQEAYEQYF. DNA of the CDR3: TGTGCCAGCTCACCGCAGGAGGCCTACGAGCAGTACTTC.

V usage is TRBV10-1 and J usage is TRBJ2-3, with TRBD2 matching over 7 bases. Losses at the gene ends were 0 bases for V and 0 bases for J; bases not matched to a gene: 12. CDR3 length equals 19 residues. The germline V gene encodes CDR1 WNHNN and CDR2 SYGVQD (reference sequence). The chain's CDR3 is CASSESDRQRGKSTDTQYF. Written as DNA, the CDR3 is TGCGCCAGCAGTGAGTCTGATCGCCAGCGGGGTAAAAGCACAGATACGCAGTATTTT.

The CDR3 nucleotides read TGCGCCAGCCTTACTAGCAATGAGCAGTTCTTC. It translates to CASLTSNEQFF. The chain couples TRBV10-2 to TRBJ2-1; D perhaps matches TRBD2 (5 bases). Germline CDR1 is WSHSY and CDR2 is SAAADI. Trimming stripped 8 bases from V and 6 bases from J, with 8 bases between. The CDR3 has 11 residues.

The chain employs TRBV28 and TRBJ2-3; TRBD2 might be the D (8 bases). V dropped 5 bases and J dropped 2 bases, with 20 bases sitting between them. The CDR3 loop spans 17 amino acids. The germline CDR1 and CDR2 sequences are MDHEN and SYDVKM. CDR3: CASSPGGGSPPTDTQYF. The CDR3 nucleotides read TGTGCCAGCAGTCCGGGAGGGGGCTCCCCACCCACAGATACGCAGTATTTT. Combining the CDR3 with reference TRBV28 and TRBJ2-3 gives the whole variable domain DVKVTQSSRYLVKRTGEKVFLECVQDMDHENMFWYRQDPGLGLRLIYFSYDVKMKEKGDIPEGYSVSREKKERFSLILESASTNQTSMYLCASSPGGGSPPTDTQYFGPGTRLTVL.

A single count supports this clone. The rearrangement uses TRBV28 and TRBJ2-3, with 8 bases aligning to TRBD2. V was pared by 7 bases and J by 4 bases, with 10 bases of the junction left unmatched. Germline V gives CDR1 MDHEN, CDR2 SYDVKM. This CDR3 comprises 15 residues. CDR3 coding DNA: TGTGCCAGCACGGAATTAGCGGGAAGGTCAGATACGCAGTATTTT. It specifies CASTELAGRSDTQYF. Full variable domain (rest looked up from reference TRBV28 and TRBJ2-3): DVKVTQSSRYLVKRTGEKVFLECVQDMDHENMFWYRQDPGLGLRLIYFSYDVKMKEKGDIPEGYSVSREKKERFSLILESASTNQTSMYLCASTELAGRSDTQYFGPGTRLTVL.

V and J are TRBV5-1 and TRBJ2-3; 13 bases align to TRBD2. The V and J ends lost 6 bases and 5 bases, in that order; junction bases with no gene match: 6. The CDR3 loop spans 15 amino acids. Germline CDR1 and CDR2: SGHRS and YFSETQ. The CDR3 is CASKGTSGAGDTQYF. CDR3 nucleotide sequence: TGCGCCAGCAAGGGGACTAGCGGGGCGGGAGATACGCAGTATTTT.

The chain carries TRBV24-1 and TRBJ1-2; 7 positions agree with TRBD1. The CDR3 consists of 14 residues. Trimming cost V 4 bases and J 2 bases; bases outside gene matches: 3. Germline loops: CDR1 KGHDR, CDR2 SFDVKD. CDR3 amino acids: CATSDPDRNYGYTF. CDR3 sequence (DNA): TGTGCCACCAGTGACCCGGACAGGAACTATGGCTACACCTTC.